This TCR beta chain emerged from a study of T cell responses to AZD1222 COVID-19 vaccine. Study at large: Analysis merged second doses at about 4 or about 12 weeks. The study, taken as a whole, reports: After the peak T cell response, and only then, were repertoires sampled. Two AZD1222 doses significantly raised spike-specific TCR breadth and depth over controls.

On this clone itself: Its antigen is currently unknown.

Produced via immunoSEQ multiplex PCR; TCRdb's table is partial and in-frame only. Of roughly 140,000 clones in the sample, 88% were seen once. The sample in question was peripheral blood, obtained on day 0 of AZD1222 vaccination. The sequence was obtained from an adult in good health.

The CDR3 is CSASHKNIQYF. Here the CDR3 DNA reads TGCAGTGCTTCCCACAAAAACATTCAGTACTTC. This sequence joins TRBV20-1 and TRBJ2-4, with D unresolved. CDR3 length: 11 residues. Deletions cut 5 bases from V and 3 bases from J, with 5 bases between. Germline V gene sequence: CDR1 DFQATT, CDR2 SNEGSKA (reference sequence).